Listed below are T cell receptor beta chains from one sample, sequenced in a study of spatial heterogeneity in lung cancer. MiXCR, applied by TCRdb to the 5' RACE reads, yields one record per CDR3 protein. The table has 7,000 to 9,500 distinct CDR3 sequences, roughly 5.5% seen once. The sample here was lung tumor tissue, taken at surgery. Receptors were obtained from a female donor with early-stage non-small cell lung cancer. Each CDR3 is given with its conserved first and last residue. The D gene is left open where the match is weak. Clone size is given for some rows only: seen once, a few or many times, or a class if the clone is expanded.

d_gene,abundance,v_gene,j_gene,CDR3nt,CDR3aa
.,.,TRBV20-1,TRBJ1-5,TGCAGTGCTACATCCGGGACAACTGGGAATCAGCCCCAGCATTTT,CSATSGTTGNQPQHF
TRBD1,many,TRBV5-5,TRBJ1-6,TGTGCCAGCAGCTTGGCCGGGACAGATAATTCACCCCTCCACTTT,CASSLAGTDNSPLHF
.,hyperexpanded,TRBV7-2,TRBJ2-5,TGTGCCAGCAGATTACACTTACAAGAGACCCAGTACTTC,CASRLHLQETQYF
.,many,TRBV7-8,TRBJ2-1,TGTGCCAGCACCCAGGGGTGGCGGAACAATGAGCAGTTCTTC,CASTQGWRNNEQFF
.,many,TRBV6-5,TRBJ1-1,TGTGCCAGCAGTTACGGAGGGACTGAAGCTTTCTTT,CASSYGGTEAFF
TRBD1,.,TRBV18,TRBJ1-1,TGTGCCAGCTCCCCCGACAGGGTTTCCGCTGAAGCTTTCTTT,CASSPDRVSAEAFF
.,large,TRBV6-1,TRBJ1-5,TGTGCCAGCAGTGACGACAGCAATCAGCCCCAGCATTTT,CASSDDSNQPQHF
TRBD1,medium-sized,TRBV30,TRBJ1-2,TGTGCCTGGAGTCGACAGGGGGCTGGCTATGGCTACACCTTC,CAWSRQGAGYGYTF
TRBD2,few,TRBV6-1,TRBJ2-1,TGTGCCAGCAGTTCTCGGACTAGCGGACTCAATGAGCAGTTCTTC,CASSSRTSGLNEQFF
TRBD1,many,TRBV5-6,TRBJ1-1,TGTGCCAGCAGCGACCTGGACAGGGGGACTGAAGCTTTCTTT,CASSDLDRGTEAFF
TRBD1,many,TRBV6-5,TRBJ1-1,TGTGCCAGCAGGTACAGGGGATCCGGCGTGAACACTGAAGCTTTCTTT,CASRYRGSGVNTEAFF
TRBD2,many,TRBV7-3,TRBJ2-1,TGTGCCAGCTCGACTAGCGGGAGGGCCGAGGACAATGAGCAGTTCTTC,CASSTSGRAEDNEQFF
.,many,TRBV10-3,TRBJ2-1,TGTGCCATCAGCCAGATGTGGAGCTCCTACAATGAGCAGTTCTTC,CAISQMWSSYNEQFF
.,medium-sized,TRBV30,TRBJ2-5,TGTGCCTGGAGTGTAAGACTGCAGAGGGAGACCCAGTACTTC,CAWSVRLQRETQYF
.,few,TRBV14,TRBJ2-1,TGTGCCAGCAGCCAAGGGGGGAATGAGCAGTTCTTC,CASSQGGNEQFF
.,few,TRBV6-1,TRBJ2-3,TGTGCCAGCAGTGCCAGACCACAGGGCCTGAGCACAGATACGCAGTATTTT,CASSARPQGLSTDTQYF
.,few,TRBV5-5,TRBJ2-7,TGTGCCAGCAGCTTCCCAGACAGGGCGGGATTAAGATCCTACGAGCAGTACTTC,CASSFPDRAGLRSYEQYF
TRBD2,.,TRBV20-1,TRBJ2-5,TGCAGTGCTAGAGATCATTCGGGAGGGCTGGGAGAGACCCAGTACTTC,CSARDHSGGLGETQYF
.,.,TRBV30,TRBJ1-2,TGTGCCTGGAGCGCAGGGTCCCTTAATGGCTACACCTTC,CAWSAGSLNGYTF
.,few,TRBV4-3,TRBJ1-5,TGCGCCAGCAGCCGCCCTCGAGGGGGTCAGCCCCAGCATTTT,CASSRPRGGQPQHF
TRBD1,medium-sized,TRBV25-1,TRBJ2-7,TGTGCCAGCAGTGAACCGGGACAGGGGCGATACGAGCAGTACTTC,CASSEPGQGRYEQYF
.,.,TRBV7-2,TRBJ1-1,TGTGCCAGCAGCTTAGCCCCAGGGAGGGTCCCTGAAGCTTTCTTT,CASSLAPGRVPEAFF
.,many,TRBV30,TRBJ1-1,TGTGCCTGGAGTGAAAAAATCAGCGACACTGAAGCTTTCTTT,CAWSEKISDTEAFF
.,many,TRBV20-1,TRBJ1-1,TGCAGTGCTAGCGGGCGACAAGGCAGCTACACTGAAGCTTTCTTT,CSASGRQGSYTEAFF
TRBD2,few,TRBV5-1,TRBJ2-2,TGCGCCAGCAGCCCGGAAGCGGGAGGGCGTGGCACCGGGGAGCTGTTTTTT,CASSPEAGGRGTGELFF
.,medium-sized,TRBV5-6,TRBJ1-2,TGTGCCAGCAGCTTGCTATCGACAGGCGGCTGGTTAGGCTACACCTTC,CASSLLSTGGWLGYTF
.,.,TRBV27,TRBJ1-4,TGTGCCAGCAGGGACTTGGATTCGAGGGAAAAACTGTTTTTT,CASRDLDSREKLFF
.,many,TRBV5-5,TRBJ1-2,TGTGCCAGCAGCTTGTTGCCGGACACTAACTATGGCTACACCTTC,CASSLLPDTNYGYTF
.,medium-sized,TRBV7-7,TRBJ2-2,TGTGCCAGCAGCTCCACTTACACCGGGGAGCTGTTTTTT,CASSSTYTGELFF
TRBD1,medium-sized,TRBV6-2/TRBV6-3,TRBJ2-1,TGTGCCAGCAGTAAGACAGGGAATTACAATGAGCAGTTCTTC,CASSKTGNYNEQFF
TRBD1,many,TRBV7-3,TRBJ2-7,TGTGCCAGCAGCTTAGGTATGGGACAGGGTCCCTACGAGCAGTACTTC,CASSLGMGQGPYEQYF
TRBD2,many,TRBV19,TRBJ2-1,TGTGCCAGTAGCAACACCGGGACTAGCAACAATGAGCAGTTCTTC,CASSNTGTSNNEQFF
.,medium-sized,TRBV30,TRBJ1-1,TGTGCCTGGAGTCCCCTCCGCACTGAAGCTTTCTTT,CAWSPLRTEAFF
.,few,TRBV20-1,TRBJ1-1,TGCAGTGCTAGAGATTCAGGGGTCGGCTCAAGAGGGGAAACTGAAGCTTTCTTT,CSARDSGVGSRGETEAFF
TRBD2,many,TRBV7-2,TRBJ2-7,TGTGCCAGCAGCTCACCAACGGGGGGGCCGAATGTGTACGAGCAGTACTTC,CASSSPTGGPNVYEQYF
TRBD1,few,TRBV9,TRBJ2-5,TGTGCCAGCAGCGAGGGACAGGGAGCCCAAGAGACCCAGTACTTC,CASSEGQGAQETQYF
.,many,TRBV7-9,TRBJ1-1,TGTGCCAGCAGCTTAGATGTCACTGAAGCTTTCTTT,CASSLDVTEAFF
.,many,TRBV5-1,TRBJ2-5,TGCGCCAGCAGCTTGGGGTTGCGGCAAGAGACCCAGTACTTC,CASSLGLRQETQYF
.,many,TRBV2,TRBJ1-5,TGTGCCAGCAGCCTCTCGGGGGGTTATAGCAATCAGCCCCAGCATTTT,CASSLSGGYSNQPQHF
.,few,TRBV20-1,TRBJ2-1,TGCAGTGCTCCTCCAAATAGTGAGCAGTTCTTC,CSAPPNSEQFF
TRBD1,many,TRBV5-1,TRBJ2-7,TGCGCCAGCAGCTTGAATATTCCGGGACAGGGCTACTACGAGCAGTACTTC,CASSLNIPGQGYYEQYF
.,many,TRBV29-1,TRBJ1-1,TGCAGCGTTGAAGTAGGGCCGGGGACTGAAGCTTTCTTT,CSVEVGPGTEAFF
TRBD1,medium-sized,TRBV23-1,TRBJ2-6,TGCGCCAGCAGTACCGGGACAGGGAGCTCTGGGGCCAACGTCCTGACTTTC,CASSTGTGSSGANVLTF
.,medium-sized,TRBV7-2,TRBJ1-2,TGTGCCAGCAGCTTAGGGACCGCATATCAAGGCTACACCTTC,CASSLGTAYQGYTF
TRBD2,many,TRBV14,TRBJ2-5,TGTGCCAGCAGCCGAACTAGCGGAGCCTCCCAAGAGACCCAGTACTTC,CASSRTSGASQETQYF
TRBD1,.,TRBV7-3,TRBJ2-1,TGTGCCAGCAGCTTAATCAGAGGGGGCTCACGGGGTGAGCAGTTCTTC,CASSLIRGGSRGEQFF
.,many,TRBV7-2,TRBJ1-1,TGTGCCAGCAGCTTCAGTGGAGGAGTTGGGAGTGAAGCTTTCTTT,CASSFSGGVGSEAFF
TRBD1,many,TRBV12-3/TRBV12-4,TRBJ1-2,TGTGCCAGCAGCCCGGGACAGGGGTATGGCTACACCTTC,CASSPGQGYGYTF
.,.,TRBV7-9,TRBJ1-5,TGTGTCAGCAGCTTAGGTCGGAGCGGCAATCAGCCCCAGCATTTT,CVSSLGRSGNQPQHF
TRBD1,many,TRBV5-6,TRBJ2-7,TGTGCCAGCACCCGAATGACAGGGGGCGCCTACGAGCAGTACTTC,CASTRMTGGAYEQYF
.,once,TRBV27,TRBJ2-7,TGTGCCAGCAGTTTTAGGGGCGGATCTACCTACGAGCAGTACTTC,CASSFRGGSTYEQYF
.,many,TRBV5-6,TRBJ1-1,TGTGCCAGCAGCTTTTTATCGGAGAACACTGAAGCTTTCTTT,CASSFLSENTEAFF
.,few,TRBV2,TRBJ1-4,TGTGCCAGCAGTGACGGCGTTGCAGGGCTTGCCACTAATGAAAAACTGTTTTTT,CASSDGVAGLATNEKLFF
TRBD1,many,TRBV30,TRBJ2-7,TGTGCATTGGACAGGCTAAGCTCCTACGAGCAGTACTTC,CALDRLSSYEQYF
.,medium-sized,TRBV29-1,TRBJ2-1,TGCAGCGTAAGACAGGACCCTGACAATGAGCAGTTCTTC,CSVRQDPDNEQFF